This T cell receptor beta chain derives from a study of blood T cell repertoires in COVID-19. At the level of the study: There were acute and convalescent COVID-19 samples, and they came from the United States, Italy and Spain. In each case, the material was cDNA or gDNA derived from T cells, B-cell-depleted T cells, or PBMCs.

This CDR3 is 14 amino acids long. V dropped 7 bases and J dropped 0; count of bases not matched to a gene: 0. CDR1 is LGHDT and CDR2 is YNNKEL in the germline V gene (reference sequence). In the original workflow: The assay estimated nucleated cells by amplifying reference gene primers. The protocol was immunoSEQ multiplex PCR, while the TCRdb copy is restricted to in-frame clones and leaves out a portion. Clone size and V and J calls were adopted from that table, with D and trimming inferred from the DNA. The sample gives 40,000 to 50,000 clones, about 90% of which show up once; just under 6.5% is in the top ten.

This chain links TRBV3-1 (or the pseudogene TRBV3-2) with TRBJ2-6, with TRBD1 matching over 7 bases. What was sequenced was peripheral blood. This TCR was sampled from a man in his 70s with active COVID-19. The CDR3 protein is CASNRGSGANVLTF. DNA of the CDR3: TGTGCCAGCAACAGGGGCTCTGGGGCCAACGTCCTGACTTTC.